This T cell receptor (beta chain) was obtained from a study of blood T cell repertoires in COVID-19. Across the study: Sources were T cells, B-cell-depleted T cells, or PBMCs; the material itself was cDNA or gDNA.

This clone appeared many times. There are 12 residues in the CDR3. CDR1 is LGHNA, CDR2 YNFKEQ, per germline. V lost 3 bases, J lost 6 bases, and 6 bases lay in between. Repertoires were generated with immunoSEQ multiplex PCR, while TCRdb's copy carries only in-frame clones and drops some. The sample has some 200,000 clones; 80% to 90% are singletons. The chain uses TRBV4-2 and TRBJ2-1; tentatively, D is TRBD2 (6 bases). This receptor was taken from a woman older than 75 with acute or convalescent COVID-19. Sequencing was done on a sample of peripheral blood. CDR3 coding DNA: TGTGCCAGCAGCCACGGGGGCAATGAGCAGTTCTTC. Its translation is CASSHGGNEQFF.